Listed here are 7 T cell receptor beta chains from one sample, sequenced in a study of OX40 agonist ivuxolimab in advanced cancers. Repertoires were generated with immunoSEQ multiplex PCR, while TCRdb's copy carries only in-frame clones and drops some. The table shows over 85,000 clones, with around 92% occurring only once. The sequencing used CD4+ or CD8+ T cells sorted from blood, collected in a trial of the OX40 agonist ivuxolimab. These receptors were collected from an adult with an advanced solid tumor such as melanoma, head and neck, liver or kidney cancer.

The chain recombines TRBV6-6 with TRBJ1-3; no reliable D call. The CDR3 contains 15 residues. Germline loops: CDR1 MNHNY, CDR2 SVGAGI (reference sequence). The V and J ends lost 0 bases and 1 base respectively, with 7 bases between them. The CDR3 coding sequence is TGTGCCAGCAGTTACTCAGGGCAGTCTGGAAACACCATATATTTT. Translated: CASSYSGQSGNTIYF.

The DNA for the CDR3 is TGTGCCACCAGCAGGCGGGGCCTGAACACTGAAGCTTTCTTT. This gives the protein CATSRRGLNTEAFF. The chain links TRBV15 to TRBJ1-1, with D possibly TRBD1 on 5 matching bases. Per the germline V gene, CDR1 is LNHNV and CDR2 is YYDKDF (reference sequence). CDR3 length equals 14 residues. Trimming shortened V by 3 bases and J by 0 bases, and 8 bases separated the two germline ends.

As DNA, the CDR3 is TGTGCCAGCAGTTACTTGAGAGGGGGCGGGAATGGCTACACCTTC. Residues: CASSYLRGGGNGYTF. The chain is built from TRBV6-5 and TRBJ1-2; TRBD1 aligns across 7 bases. With V trimmed by 1 base and J by 6 bases, 8 bases remained unmatched. In germline, CDR1 is MNHEY, CDR2 SVGAGI. The CDR3 has 15 residues.

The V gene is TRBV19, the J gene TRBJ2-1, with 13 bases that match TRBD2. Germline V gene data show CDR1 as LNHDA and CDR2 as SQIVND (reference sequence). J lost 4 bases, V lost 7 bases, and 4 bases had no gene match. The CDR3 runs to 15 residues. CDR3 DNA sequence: TGTGCCAGTAATCGGGGACTAGCGGGGTACAATGAGCAGTTCTTC. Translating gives CASNRGLAGYNEQFF.

This CDR3 reads CASSQARQANYGYTF. The DNA for the CDR3 is TGCGCCAGCAGCCAAGCAAGACAGGCGAACTATGGCTACACCTTC. V and J are TRBV4-3 and TRBJ1-2; possible D gene TRBD1, 6 bases. The CDR3 is made up of 15 amino acids. Germline V gives CDR1 LGHNA, CDR2 YSLEER. V lost 1 base, J lost 2 bases, and 11 bases lay in between.

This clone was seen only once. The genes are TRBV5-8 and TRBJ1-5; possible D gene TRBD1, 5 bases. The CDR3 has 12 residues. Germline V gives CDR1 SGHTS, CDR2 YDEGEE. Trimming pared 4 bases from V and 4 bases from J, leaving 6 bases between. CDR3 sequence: CASSGGNQPQHF. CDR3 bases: TGTGCCAGCAGCGGGGGTAATCAGCCCCAGCATTTT.

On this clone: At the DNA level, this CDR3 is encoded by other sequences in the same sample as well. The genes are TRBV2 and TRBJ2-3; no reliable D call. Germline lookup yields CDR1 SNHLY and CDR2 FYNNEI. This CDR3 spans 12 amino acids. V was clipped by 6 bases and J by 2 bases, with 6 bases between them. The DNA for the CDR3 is TGTGCCAGCAGCCGCGACACAGATACGCAGTATTTT. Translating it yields CASSRDTDTQYF.